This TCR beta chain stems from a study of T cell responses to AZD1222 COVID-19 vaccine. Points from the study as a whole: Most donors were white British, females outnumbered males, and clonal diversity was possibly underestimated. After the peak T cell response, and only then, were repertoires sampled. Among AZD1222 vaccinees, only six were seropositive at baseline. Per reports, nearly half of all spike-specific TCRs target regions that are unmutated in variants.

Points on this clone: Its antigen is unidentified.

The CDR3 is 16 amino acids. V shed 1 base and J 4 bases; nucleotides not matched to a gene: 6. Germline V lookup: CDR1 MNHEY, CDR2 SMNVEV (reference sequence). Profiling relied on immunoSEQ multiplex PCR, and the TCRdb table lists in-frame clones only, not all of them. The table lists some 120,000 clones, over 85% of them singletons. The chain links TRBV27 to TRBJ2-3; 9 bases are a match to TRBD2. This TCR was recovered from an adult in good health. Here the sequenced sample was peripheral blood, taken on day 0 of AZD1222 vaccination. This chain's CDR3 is CASSLLGSGGSDTQYF. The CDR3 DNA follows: TGTGCCAGCAGTTTATTGGGTAGCGGGGGCTCAGATACGCAGTATTTT.